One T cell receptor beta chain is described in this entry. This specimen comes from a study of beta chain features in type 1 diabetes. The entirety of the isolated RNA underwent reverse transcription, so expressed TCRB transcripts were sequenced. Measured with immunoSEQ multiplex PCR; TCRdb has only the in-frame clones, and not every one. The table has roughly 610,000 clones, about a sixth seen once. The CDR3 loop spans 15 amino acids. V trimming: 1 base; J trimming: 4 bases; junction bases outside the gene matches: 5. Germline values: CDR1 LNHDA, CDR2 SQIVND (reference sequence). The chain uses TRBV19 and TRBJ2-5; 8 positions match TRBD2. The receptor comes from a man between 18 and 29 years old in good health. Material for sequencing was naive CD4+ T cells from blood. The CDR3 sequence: CASSIAGGGTETQYF. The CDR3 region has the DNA TGTGCCAGTAGTATAGCCGGGGGGGGCACAGAGACCCAGTACTTC.